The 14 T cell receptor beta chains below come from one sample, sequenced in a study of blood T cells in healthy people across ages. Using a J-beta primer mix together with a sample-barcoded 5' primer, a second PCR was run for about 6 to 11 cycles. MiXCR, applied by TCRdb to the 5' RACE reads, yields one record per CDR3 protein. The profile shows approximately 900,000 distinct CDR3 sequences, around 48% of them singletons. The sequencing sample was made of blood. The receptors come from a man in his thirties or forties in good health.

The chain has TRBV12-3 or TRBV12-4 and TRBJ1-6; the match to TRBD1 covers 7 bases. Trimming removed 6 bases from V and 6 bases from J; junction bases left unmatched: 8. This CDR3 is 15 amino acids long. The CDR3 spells CASSWAGGSNSPLHF. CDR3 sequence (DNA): TGTGCCAGCAGCTGGGCAGGGGGAAGTAATTCACCCCTCCACTTT.

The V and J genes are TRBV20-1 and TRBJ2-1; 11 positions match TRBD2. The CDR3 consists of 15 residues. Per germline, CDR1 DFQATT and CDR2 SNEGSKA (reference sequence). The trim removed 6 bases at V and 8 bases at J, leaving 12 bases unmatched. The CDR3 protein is CSARSLAGGWDEQFF. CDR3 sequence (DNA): TGCAGTGCCAGATCCTTAGCGGGGGGGTGGGATGAGCAGTTCTTC.

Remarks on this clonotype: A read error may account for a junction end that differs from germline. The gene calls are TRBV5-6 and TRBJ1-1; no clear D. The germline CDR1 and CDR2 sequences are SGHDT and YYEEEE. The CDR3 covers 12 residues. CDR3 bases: TGTGTCAGCAGCTTGACTCTGACTGAAGCTTTCTTT. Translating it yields CVSSLTLTEAFF.

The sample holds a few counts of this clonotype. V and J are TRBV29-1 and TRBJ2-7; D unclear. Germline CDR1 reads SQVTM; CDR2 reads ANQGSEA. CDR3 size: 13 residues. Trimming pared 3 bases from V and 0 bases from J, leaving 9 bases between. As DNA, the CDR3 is TGCAGCGTTGAGTCTGGGATCTCCTACGAGCAGTACTTC. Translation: CSVESGISYEQYF.

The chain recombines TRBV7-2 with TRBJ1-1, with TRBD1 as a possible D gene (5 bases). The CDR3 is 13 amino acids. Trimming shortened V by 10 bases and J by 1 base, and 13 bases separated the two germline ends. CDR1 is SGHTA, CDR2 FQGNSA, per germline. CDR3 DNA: TGTGCCACCCAGGACATACAGAACACTGAAGCTTTCTTT. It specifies CATQDIQNTEAFF.

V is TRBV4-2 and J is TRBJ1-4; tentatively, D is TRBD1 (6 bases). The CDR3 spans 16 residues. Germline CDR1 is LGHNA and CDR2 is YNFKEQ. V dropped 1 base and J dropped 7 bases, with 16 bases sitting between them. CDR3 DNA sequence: TGTGCCAGCAGCCAAGGCGATAGGGGGATTGGTGAAAAACTGTTTTTT. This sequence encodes CASSQGDRGIGEKLFF.

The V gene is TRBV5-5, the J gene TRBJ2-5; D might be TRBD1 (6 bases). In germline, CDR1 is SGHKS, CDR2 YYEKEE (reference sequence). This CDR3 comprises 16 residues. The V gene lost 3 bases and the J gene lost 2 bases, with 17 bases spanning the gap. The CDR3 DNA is TGTGCCAGCAGCTCTACAGGGTTTATAGGTCAAGAGACCCAGTACTTC. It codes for CASSSTGFIGQETQYF. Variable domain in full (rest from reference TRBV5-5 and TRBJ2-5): DAGVTQSPTHLIKTRGQQVTLRCSPISGHKSVSWYQQVLGQGPQFIFQYYEKEERGRGNFPDRFSARQFPNYSSELNVNALLLGDSALYLCASSSTGFIGQETQYFGPGTRLLVL.

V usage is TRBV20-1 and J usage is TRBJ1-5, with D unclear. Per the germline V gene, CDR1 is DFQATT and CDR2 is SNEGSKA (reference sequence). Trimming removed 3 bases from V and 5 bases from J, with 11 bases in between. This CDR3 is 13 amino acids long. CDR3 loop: CSASPQIYQPQHF. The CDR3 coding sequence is TGCAGTGCTAGTCCTCAGATTTATCAGCCCCAGCATTTT.

In DNA form, the CDR3 reads TGTGCCAGCAGTGAACTGCGGGGGGGCCCCGGGGAGCTGTTTTTT. Protein: CASSELRGGPGELFF. The chain links TRBV2 to TRBJ2-2; TRBD2 agrees at 9 bases. Per the germline V gene, CDR1 is SNHLY and CDR2 is FYNNEI. This CDR3 spans 15 amino acids. V was clipped by 2 bases and J by 6 bases; unmatched bases: 4.

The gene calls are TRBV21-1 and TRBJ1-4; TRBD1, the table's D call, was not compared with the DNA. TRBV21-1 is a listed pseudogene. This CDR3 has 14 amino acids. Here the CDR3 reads CASSRWGTREKLFF. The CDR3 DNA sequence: TGTGCCAGCAGCAGGTGGGGGACCCGAGAAAAACTGTTTTTT.

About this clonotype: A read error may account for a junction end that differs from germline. CDR3 in amino acids: CASVPGFTDTEYF. DNA of the CDR3: TGTGCCAGCGTCCCAGGGTTCACAGATACGGAGTATTTT. J is TRBJ2-3 and V is TRBV12-3 or TRBV12-4, with D tentatively TRBD1 (5 bases). The CDR3 is made up of 13 amino acids.

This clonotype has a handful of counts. Here the CDR3 DNA reads TGCGCCAGCAGCCACACCCTGGGAGGACAGAACAATGAGCAGTTCTTC. This translates into CASSHTLGGQNNEQFF. This rearrangement joins TRBV4-1 to TRBJ2-1; D is tentatively TRBD1 or TRBD2 (6 bases each). Germline V gene data show CDR1 as MGHRA and CDR2 as YSYEKL. Trimming stripped 3 bases from V and 5 bases from J, with 17 bases between. The CDR3 spans 16 residues.

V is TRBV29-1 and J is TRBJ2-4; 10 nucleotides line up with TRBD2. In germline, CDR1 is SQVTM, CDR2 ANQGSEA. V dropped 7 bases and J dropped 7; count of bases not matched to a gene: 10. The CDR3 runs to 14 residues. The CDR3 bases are TGCAGCGCCAAGCCGATAGCGGGGGGCAACATTCAGTACTTC. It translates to CSAKPIAGGNIQYF.

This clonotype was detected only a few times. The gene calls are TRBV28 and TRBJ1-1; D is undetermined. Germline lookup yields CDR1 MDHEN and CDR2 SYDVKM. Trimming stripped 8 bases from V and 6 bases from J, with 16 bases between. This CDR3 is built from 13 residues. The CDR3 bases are TGTGCCAGCCTTATCCGTGGGTATTCTGAAGCTTTCTTT. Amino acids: CASLIRGYSEAFF.